This entry lists 32 T cell receptor beta chains sequenced from one sample in a study of blood T cell repertoires in COVID-19. Libraries were prepared by immunoSEQ multiplex PCR; TCRdb keeps only in-frame clonotypes and omits some of them. The top ten hold about 28% of the sample, which has 150,000 to 200,000 clones, approximately 79% seen once. The sequenced material came from peripheral blood. The origin of the receptors is a woman in her 70s with acute or convalescent COVID-19.

The chain links TRBV2 to TRBJ2-1; possibly TRBD2 for D (5 bases). Trimming stripped 0 bases from V and 6 bases from J, with 12 bases between. This CDR3 has 15 residues. Germline lookup yields CDR1 SNHLY and CDR2 FYNNEI. The CDR3 nucleotides read TGTGCCAGCAGTGAAGCGCGGCCTAGCATCAATGAGCAGTTCTTC. Its protein is CASSEARPSINEQFF.

The chain combines TRBV6-1 with TRBJ1-5; D possibly corresponds to TRBD1 (6 bases). This CDR3 has 16 amino acids. Between the trimmed V and J ends, which lost 2 bases and 2 bases, there was a span of 13 bases. The germline CDR1 and CDR2 sequences are MNHNS and SASEGT. The CDR3 protein is CASSENAGARNQPQHF. Written as DNA, the CDR3 is TGTGCCAGCAGTGAAAACGCAGGGGCCCGCAATCAGCCCCAGCATTTT.

The gene calls are TRBV19 and TRBJ2-7, with TRBD1 identical over 10 bases. With 1 base clipped from V and 2 bases from J, the junction kept 5 bases outside the gene matches. The CDR3 has 16 residues. Germline lookup yields CDR1 LNHDA and CDR2 SQIVND (reference sequence). CDR3: CASSIGGQGRPYEQYF. CDR3 in DNA: TGTGCCAGTAGTATAGGGGGACAGGGGCGTCCCTACGAGCAGTACTTC.

The rearrangement joins TRBV7-6 to TRBJ2-3; D remains unclear. V was trimmed by 5 bases and J by 2 bases, leaving 14 bases between them. CDR1 and CDR2 (germline): SGHVS, FNYEAQ. This CDR3 has 15 amino acids. CDR3 residues: CASSLTFSVTDTQYF. CDR3 in DNA: TGTGCCAGCAGCCTTACTTTTTCGGTCACAGATACGCAGTATTTT.

The chain has TRBV21-1 and TRBJ2-7; the DNA was not compared with TRBD2, the D call given in the table. TRBV21-1 constitutes a pseudogene. There are 15 residues in the CDR3. CDR3: CASSKGTSGSYEQYF. CDR3 nucleotide sequence: TGTGCCAGCAGCAAAGGGACTAGCGGCTCCTACGAGCAGTACTTC.

V gene TRBV5-1 combines with J gene TRBJ1-3; D gene ambiguous. The V end was cut by 0 bases, the J end by 0 bases, with 7 bases between. There are 15 residues in the CDR3. The germline CDR1 and CDR2 sequences are SGHRS and YFSETQ. Written as DNA, the CDR3 is TGCGCCAGCAGCTTGGCACCTAGCTCTGGAAACACCATATATTTT. Residues: CASSLAPSSGNTIYF.

CDR3 sequence reads: CASSLGMAGPQHF. The CDR3, as DNA: TGTGCCAGCAGCTTGGGTATGGCAGGGCCCCAGCATTTT. V usage is TRBV5-6 and J usage is TRBJ1-5, with D unclear. The V gene's germline CDR1 is SGHDT and CDR2 YYEEEE. CDR3 length equals 13 residues. V gave up 0 bases and J gave up 9 bases, with 10 bases separating them.

V is TRBV5-1 and J is TRBJ2-3, with D tentatively TRBD2 (5 bases). CDR1 SGHRS and CDR2 YFSETQ come from the germline V gene. Deletions cut 0 bases from V and 5 bases from J, with 13 bases between. This CDR3 comprises 15 residues. The CDR3 sequence: CASSLDGLGVDTQYF. CDR3 sequence (DNA): TGCGCCAGCAGCTTGGACGGGCTGGGAGTAGATACGCAGTATTTT.

The rearrangement joins TRBV6-4 to TRBJ2-1; D remains unclear. Trimming stripped 5 bases from V and 3 bases from J, with 14 bases between. The V gene's germline CDR1 is MRHNA and CDR2 SNTAGT. The CDR3 extends over 15 amino acids. Written as DNA, the CDR3 is TGTGCCAGCAGTCATTCCGGGTCGGTCTACAATGAGCAGTTCTTC. It yields the protein CASSHSGSVYNEQFF.

The chain employs TRBV5-8 and TRBJ2-7; TRBD2 aligns across 8 bases. The CDR3 is 15 residues long. The junction had 9 bases not matched to a gene; V was cut back by 3 bases and J by 4 bases. Germline CDR1 is SGHTS and CDR2 is YDEGEE. Here the CDR3 reads CASSWGVVAGYEQYF. The CDR3 region has the DNA TGTGCCAGCAGCTGGGGCGTGGTAGCGGGGTACGAGCAGTACTTC.

The chain links TRBV30 to TRBJ1-6; 7 bases line up with TRBD1. V shed 0 bases, J shed 7 bases, and the junction held 3 bases outside the gene matches. The CDR3 sequence is 14 residues long. Germline V CDR1 and CDR2: GTSNPN, SVGIG (reference sequence). CDR3 nucleotides: TGTGCCTGGAGTGTAGGACAGGAAAATTCACCCCTCCACTTT. This codes for CAWSVGQENSPLHF.

The gene calls are TRBV2 and TRBJ2-1, with D possibly matching TRBD2 (7 bases). Germline CDR1 reads SNHLY; CDR2 reads FYNNEI. Deletions cut 6 bases from V and 8 bases from J, with 23 bases between. The length of the CDR3 is 16 residues. The CDR3 spells CASRAFGGGGADEQFF. The DNA for the CDR3 is TGTGCCAGCAGGGCCTTTGGGGGAGGGGGAGCGGATGAGCAGTTCTTC. Full variable domain (missing parts from reference TRBV2 and TRBJ2-1): EPEVTQTPSHQVTQMGQEVILRCVPISNHLYFYWYRQILGQKVEFLVSFYNNEISEKSEIFDDQFSVERPDGSNFTLKIRSTKLEDSAMYFCASRAFGGGGADEQFFGPGTRLTVL.

The chain carries TRBV11-2 and TRBJ2-1; 11 nucleotides align to TRBD1. V lost 5 bases to trimming and J lost 6 bases; unmatched junction nucleotides: 9. Germline values: CDR1 SGHAT, CDR2 FQNNGV. The CDR3 extends over 16 amino acids. The DNA for the CDR3 is TGTGCCAGCAGCCGGACGGGACAGGGGGTTGGCAATGAGCAGTTCTTC. Its protein is CASSRTGQGVGNEQFF.

The chain joins TRBV6-1 to TRBJ2-5, with 9 bases identical to TRBD2. CDR1 MNHNS and CDR2 SASEGT come from the germline V gene. CDR3 length equals 16 residues. V lost 6 bases and J lost 6; bases outside the gene matches: 14. The CDR3 coding sequence is TGTGCCAGCAGAGAAACTTCGGGACTAGCTGGGCAGACCCAGTACTTC. This codes for CASRETSGLAGQTQYF.

The chain has TRBV19 and TRBJ2-7; 10 bases are shared with TRBD1. The V and J ends lost 4 bases and 6 bases, in that order; junction bases with no gene match: 6. This CDR3 contains 14 residues. The germline V gene has CDR1 LNHDA and CDR2 SQIVND (reference sequence). The CDR3 DNA sequence: TGTGCCAGTAGTAACCCCGGGACAGGGGTCGAGCAGTACTTC. Translation: CASSNPGTGVEQYF.

This clone was counted only a few times. This sequence joins TRBV7-3 and TRBJ2-2; 9 nucleotides align to TRBD2. CDR3 length equals 15 residues. With 2 bases clipped from V and 6 bases from J, the junction kept 4 bases outside the gene matches. Germline CDR1 is SGHTA and CDR2 is FQGTGA. CDR3 bases: TGTGCCAGCAGCTTATCTAGCGGGGACGCCGGGGAGCTGTTTTTT. Its protein product is CASSLSSGDAGELFF.

This chain links TRBV14 with TRBJ2-3, with D perhaps TRBD2 (6 bases). The CDR3 runs to 16 residues. V lost 4 bases and J lost 0, with 14 bases in between. The V gene's germline CDR1 is SGHDN and CDR2 FVKESK. CDR3 DNA sequence: TGTGCCAGCAGCCCGCTAGGCGGGATTAGCACAGATACGCAGTATTTT. This sequence encodes CASSPLGGISTDTQYF.

The J gene is TRBJ1-5, the V gene TRBV15, with 10 bases that match TRBD1. V lost 1 base, J lost 9 bases, and 6 bases stayed unmatched. Germline CDR1 is LNHNV and CDR2 is YYDKDF (reference sequence). The CDR3 runs 15 residues. The CDR3 here is CATSRGDRGLMPQHF. CDR3 sequence (DNA): TGTGCCACCAGCAGAGGAGACAGGGGGCTAATGCCCCAGCATTTT.

The chain couples TRBV18 to TRBJ1-3, with unresolved D. V dropped 0 bases and J dropped 0 bases, with 12 bases sitting between them. The CDR3 covers 17 residues. From germline, CDR1 is KGHSH and CDR2 LQKENI. The CDR3 here is CASSPPGGLISGNTIYF. Here the CDR3 DNA reads TGTGCCAGCTCACCACCGGGAGGGCTCATCTCTGGAAACACCATATATTTT.

The rearrangement joins TRBV19 to TRBJ1-5; 7 nucleotides align to TRBD1. This CDR3 has 16 amino acids. Germline CDR1 is LNHDA and CDR2 is SQIVND (reference sequence). After removal of 5 bases from V and 1 base from J, the junction contained 8 bases not matched to a gene. The DNA for the CDR3 is TGTGCCAGTAGTGTCCAACCGGGACAGAGCAATCAGCCCCAGCATTTT. Translation: CASSVQPGQSNQPQHF.

This clone occurred once. The rearrangement links TRBV6-5 to TRBJ1-6; D gene ambiguous. Deletions cut 8 bases from V and 10 bases from J, with 6 bases between. The CDR3 runs to 10 residues. Germline values: CDR1 MNHEY, CDR2 SVGAGI. The CDR3 protein is CASGESPLHF. CDR3 bases: TGTGCCAGCGGGGAGTCACCCCTCCACTTT.

The CDR3 region has the DNA TGCGGGACTAGCGTCTTCGGGGAGCTGTTTTTT. Protein sequence: CGTSVFGELFF. V usage is TRBV20-1 and J usage is TRBJ2-2; 10 nucleotides align to TRBD2. The CDR3 runs to 11 residues. The germline V gene has CDR1 DFQATT and CDR2 SNEGSKA (reference sequence).

The chain combines TRBV3-1 (or the pseudogene TRBV3-2) with TRBJ2-5; TRBD2 might be the D (5 bases). The length of the CDR3 is 14 residues. V lost 6 bases and J 7 bases, leaving 18 bases between the germline ends. Germline CDR1 reads LGHDT; CDR2 reads YNNKEL (reference sequence). CDR3 amino acids: CASRSGGTRATQYF. DNA for the CDR3: TGTGCCAGCAGGAGCGGCGGTACAAGAGCGACCCAGTACTTC.

This clone is a singleton in its sample. V gene TRBV5-1 combines with J gene TRBJ2-3, with 7 bases aligning to TRBD1. This CDR3 spans 15 amino acids. CDR1 SGHRS and CDR2 YFSETQ come from the germline V gene. V gave up 3 bases and J gave up 1 base; unmatched junction bases: 5. The CDR3 DNA sequence: TGCGCCAGCAGCTACACAGGGGACCGCACAGATACGCAGTATTTT. Protein sequence: CASSYTGDRTDTQYF.

V gene TRBV6-6 combines with J gene TRBJ1-6, with D possibly TRBD1 on 6 matching bases. Germline loops: CDR1 MNHNY, CDR2 SVGAGI (reference sequence). This CDR3 is 13 amino acids long. Trimming took off 9 bases at V and 7 bases at J, with 13 bases between the two ends. CDR3 sequence (DNA): TGTGCCAGTATCTCGGGGGGCAATTCACCCCTCCACTTT. It specifies CASISGGNSPLHF.

About this clone itself: The same CDR3 arises from other DNA sequences in this sample as well. This sequence joins TRBV7-2 and TRBJ2-6; TRBD1 is a possible D gene (6 bases). CDR1 and CDR2 (germline): SGHTA, FQGNSA. V was clipped by 5 bases and J by 0 bases, with 8 bases between them. This CDR3 spans 15 amino acids. The DNA of the CDR3 is TGTGCCAGCAGCCTGGACAGCTCTGGGGCCAACGTCCTGACTTTC. Its translation: CASSLDSSGANVLTF.

This rearrangement joins TRBV2 to TRBJ2-5; no definite D call. The V and J ends lost 4 bases and 7 bases respectively, with 7 bases between them. CDR1 SNHLY and CDR2 FYNNEI come from the germline V gene. This CDR3 has 11 amino acids. This chain's CDR3 is CASSARLTQYF. The CDR3 nucleotides are TGTGCCAGCAGTGCCCGTTTGACCCAGTACTTC. Filled out from reference TRBV2 and TRBJ2-5, the complete variable domain reads EPEVTQTPSHQVTQMGQEVILRCVPISNHLYFYWYRQILGQKVEFLVSFYNNEISEKSEIFDDQFSVERPDGSNFTLKIRSTKLEDSAMYFCASSARLTQYFGPGTRLLVL.

The chain recombines TRBV5-8 with TRBJ2-1; tentatively, D is TRBD1 (6 bases). Germline V gene data show CDR1 as SGHTS and CDR2 as YDEGEE. The CDR3 is made up of 16 amino acids. V dropped 0 bases and J dropped 4 bases, with 14 bases sitting between them. The CDR3 bases are TGTGCCAGCAGCTTGGGGGACAACACCCCGTACAATGAGCAGTTCTTC. As protein: CASSLGDNTPYNEQFF.

Only one count was recorded for this clone. The CDR3 DNA reads as TGTGCCAGCTCACCAGGTACAGTGGGCACTGAAGCTTTCTTT. Encoded protein: CASSPGTVGTEAFF. The rearrangement links TRBV18 to TRBJ1-1; D gene ambiguous. Trimming cost V 2 bases and J 4 bases, with 11 bases left between them. CDR3 length: 14 residues. Germline loops: CDR1 KGHSH, CDR2 LQKENI. Looking up the rest from reference TRBV18 and TRBJ1-1 gives the full variable domain: NAGVMQNPRHLVRRRGQEARLRCSPMKGHSHVYWYRQLPEEGLKFMVYLQKENIIDESGMPKERFSAEFPKEGPSILRIQQVVRGDSAAYFCASSPGTVGTEAFFGQGTRLTVV.

This sequence joins TRBV9 and TRBJ2-1; 7 nucleotides align to TRBD2. Germline CDR1 reads SGDLS; CDR2 reads YYNGEE. V gave up 7 bases and J gave up 5 bases; unmatched junction bases: 12. The CDR3 consists of 15 residues. The CDR3 nucleotides read TGTGCCAGCGGCCCCTTGCGGGGGACCCACAATGAGCAGTTCTTC. This codes for CASGPLRGTHNEQFF.

This clone was recorded only once. The chain links TRBV7-2 to TRBJ2-3; 7 bases fit TRBD2. CDR1 and CDR2 from the germline V gene are SGHTA and FQGNSA. The length of the CDR3 is 15 residues. V was pared by 2 bases and J by 2 bases, with 4 bases of the junction left unmatched. The CDR3 coding sequence is TGTGCCAGCAGCTTACTAGCGGTAAACACAGATACGCAGTATTTT. The encoded protein is CASSLLAVNTDTQYF.

J is TRBJ2-5 and V is TRBV19; D unresolved. The germline V gene has CDR1 LNHDA and CDR2 SQIVND (reference sequence). V dropped 3 bases and J dropped 5 bases, with 13 bases sitting between them. The CDR3 runs 14 residues. The CDR3 nucleotides are TGTGCCAGTAGTATGAGACACTTACGGGAGACCCAGTACTTC. This gives the protein CASSMRHLRETQYF.